One and the same sample provided the 10 T cell receptor beta chains below, sequenced in a study of blood T cell repertoires in COVID-19. Using immunoSEQ multiplex PCR, the repertoire was profiled, and TCRdb retains in-frame clones only, with some absent. This sample has 400,000 to 500,000 clones; roughly 88% occur once, and the top ten carry about 1.7%. What was sequenced was PBMCs or T cells enriched from blood (not recorded which). The source of these receptors is a woman aged 40 to 50 who had recovered from COVID-19.

The gene calls are TRBV4-1 and TRBJ2-3; 7 bases are a match to TRBD1. Germline lookup yields CDR1 MGHRA and CDR2 YSYEKL. The V segment lost 3 bases and the J segment 4 bases; nucleotides outside the gene matches: 4. The CDR3 extends over 14 amino acids. Here the CDR3 reads CASSHPGTADTQYF. The DNA of the CDR3 is TGCGCCAGCAGCCATCCCGGGACAGCAGATACGCAGTATTTT.

In this sample, this clone turned up a few times. This chain uses TRBV2 with TRBJ2-1; D possibly corresponds to TRBD1 (5 bases). From germline, CDR1 is SNHLY and CDR2 FYNNEI. This CDR3 has 14 amino acids. Trimming pared 2 bases from V and 4 bases from J, leaving 9 bases between. The CDR3 spells CASSEMGPYNEQFF. For the CDR3, the DNA is TGTGCCAGCAGTGAAATGGGGCCGTACAATGAGCAGTTCTTC.

Comment on this clone: The sample holds other DNA sequences that translate to the same CDR3. The chain carries TRBV7-2 and TRBJ2-7; tentative D call: TRBD1 (5 bases). V was shortened by 3 bases and J by 3 bases, with 6 bases between the two germline ends. This CDR3 is built from 12 residues. Germline V gene data show CDR1 as SGHTA and CDR2 as FQGNSA. DNA for the CDR3: TGTGCCAGCAGCTTGCAGGGCTACGAGCAGTACTTC. Encoded protein: CASSLQGYEQYF.

In regard to this clone: A much larger clonotype is one base distant, so this may be a read error. Additional DNA sequences in this sample encode the identical CDR3. The rearrangement joins TRBV12-3 or TRBV12-4 to TRBJ2-7; D perhaps matches TRBD2 (5 bases). The CDR3 covers 12 residues. Trimming took 2 bases from V and 4 from J, leaving 6 bases between them. The CDR3 here is CASSLTGYEQYF. The CDR3 DNA sequence: TGTGCCAGCAGTTTAACGGGGTACGAGCAGTACTTC.

The rearrangement joins TRBV25-1 to TRBJ2-7, with D possibly TRBD2 on 6 matching bases. Trimming took off 5 bases at V and 2 bases at J, with 16 bases between the two ends. Germline V gene data show CDR1 as MGHDK and CDR2 as SYGVNS. This CDR3 spans 15 amino acids. The CDR3 sequence: CASSSGTSYPYEQYF. The CDR3 nucleotides are TGTGCCAGCAGTTCCGGGACTTCATATCCCTACGAGCAGTACTTC.

This clone was recorded only once. This chain joins TRBV19 and TRBJ1-5; D unclear. The V gene lost 0 bases and the J gene lost 4 bases, with 7 bases spanning the gap. This CDR3 region has 14 residues. Germline CDR1 LNHDA, CDR2 SQIVND (reference sequence). The chain's CDR3 is CASSIEYRNQPQHF. The DNA for the CDR3 is TGTGCCAGTAGTATAGAGTACAGAAATCAGCCCCAGCATTTT.

The J gene is TRBJ1-5, the V gene TRBV28, with D unresolved. Germline V gene lookup returns CDR1 MDHEN and CDR2 SYDVKM. Trimming shortened V by 5 bases and J by 5 bases, and 10 bases separated the two germline ends. The length of the CDR3 is 13 residues. CDR3: CASSPKRDQPQHF. The CDR3 nucleotides read TGTGCCAGCAGTCCAAAGCGGGATCAGCCCCAGCATTTT.

V usage is TRBV19 and J usage is TRBJ1-6, with TRBD1 as a possible D gene (6 bases). Germline V gene sequence: CDR1 LNHDA, CDR2 SQIVND (reference sequence). V dropped 3 bases and J dropped 7 bases, with 7 bases sitting between them. The length of the CDR3 is 13 residues. CDR3 sequence reads: CASSIQGNSPLHF. The CDR3 DNA sequence: TGTGCCAGTAGTATTCAGGGGAATTCACCCCTCCACTTT. Full variable domain (outside the CDR3, taken from reference TRBV19 and TRBJ1-6): DGGITQSPKYLFRKEGQNVTLSCEQNLNHDAMYWYRQDPGQGLRLIYYSQIVNDFQKGDIAEGYSVSREKKESFPLTVTSAQKNPTAFYLCASSIQGNSPLHFGNGTRLTVT.

The gene calls are TRBV5-6 and TRBJ2-3, with 8 bases aligning to TRBD1. CDR3 size: 16 residues. V lost 7 bases to trimming and J lost 3 bases; unmatched junction nucleotides: 13. Germline loops: CDR1 SGHDT, CDR2 YYEEEE. CDR3 residues: CASGSRTGTWTDTQYF. DNA for the CDR3: TGTGCCAGCGGTTCGAGGACAGGGACCTGGACAGATACGCAGTATTTT.

The chain employs TRBV6-4 and TRBJ2-1; D is perhaps TRBD1 (6 bases). V was clipped by 4 bases and J by 1 base, with 11 bases between them. CDR1 MRHNA and CDR2 SNTAGT come from the germline V gene. The CDR3 loop spans 15 amino acids. The CDR3: CASSVRDTSYNEQFF. The CDR3 bases are TGTGCCAGCAGTGTCCGGGACACTTCCTACAATGAGCAGTTCTTC.